The 6 T cell receptor beta chains given below trace back to one sample, sequenced in a study of blood T cell repertoires in COVID-19. Clones were read by immunoSEQ multiplex PCR, and TCRdb kept only the in-frame ones, dropping some. Of about 280,000 clones in the sample, 75% to 90% are singletons; the top ten hold around 13%. Sequences were obtained from peripheral blood. The receptor source for this set is a woman in her seventies with COVID-19, enrolled during active disease.

J is TRBJ2-5 and V is TRBV7-9, with D perhaps matching TRBD2 (5 bases). The V end was cut by 1 base, the J end by 3 bases, with 6 bases between. The CDR3 runs to 13 residues. The germline V gene encodes CDR1 SEHNR and CDR2 FQNEAQ (reference sequence). The CDR3, as DNA: TGTGCCAGCAGCTTAGTCGGGGAAGAGACCCAGTACTTC. The encoded protein is CASSLVGEETQYF.

The CDR3 DNA follows: TGCAGCGTTGGGGAGGGCACAGATACGCAGTATTTT. It codes for CSVGEGTDTQYF. The rearrangement links TRBV29-1 to TRBJ2-3; D perhaps matches TRBD2 (6 bases). The CDR3 consists of 12 residues. The V gene's germline CDR1 is SQVTM and CDR2 ANQGSEA. The V end was cut by 4 bases, the J end by 1 base, with 6 bases between.

The CDR3 coding sequence is TGTGCCAGTAGTATAGACCTAGCGGGGGCTAAGGAGACCCAGTACTTC. As protein: CASSIDLAGAKETQYF. The chain uses TRBV19 and TRBJ2-5; 10 bases fit TRBD2. The V gene end was trimmed by 0 bases and the J gene end by 5 bases; junction bases not matched to a gene: 6. CDR3 length equals 16 residues. Germline CDR1 and CDR2: LNHDA and SQIVND (reference sequence).

This clone was found once. CDR3 amino acids: CASSLGGGRPDTQYF. The CDR3 nucleotides read TGTGCCAGCAGCTTAGGGGGGGGCAGACCAGATACGCAGTATTTT. This chain connects TRBV7-2 to TRBJ2-3, with D tentatively TRBD2 (7 bases). The germline V gene encodes CDR1 SGHTA and CDR2 FQGNSA. The CDR3 is 15 residues long. The germline V and J ends were trimmed by 1 base and 4 bases, with 12 bases remaining between them.

In this sample, this clone turned up once. The V call is TRBV10-2, the J call TRBJ2-5, with 8 nucleotides matching TRBD2. The CDR3 runs 14 residues. V shed 7 bases, J shed 4 bases, and the junction held 8 bases outside the gene matches. CDR1 is WSHSY and CDR2 is SAAADI in the germline V gene. This chain's CDR3 is CASTGGGRGETQYF. CDR3 sequence (DNA): TGCGCCAGCACCGGGGGGGGCCGGGGAGAGACCCAGTACTTC.

This clone was counted once. This rearrangement joins TRBV6-2 or TRBV6-3 to TRBJ1-6; possible D gene TRBD1, 5 bases. CDR1 is MNHEY, CDR2 SVGEGT, per germline. This CDR3 comprises 14 residues. Deletions cut 0 bases from V and 7 bases from J, with 7 bases between. The CDR3 here is CASSYSQENSPLHF. DNA for the CDR3: TGTGCCAGCAGTTACTCACAGGAAAATTCACCCCTCCACTTT.